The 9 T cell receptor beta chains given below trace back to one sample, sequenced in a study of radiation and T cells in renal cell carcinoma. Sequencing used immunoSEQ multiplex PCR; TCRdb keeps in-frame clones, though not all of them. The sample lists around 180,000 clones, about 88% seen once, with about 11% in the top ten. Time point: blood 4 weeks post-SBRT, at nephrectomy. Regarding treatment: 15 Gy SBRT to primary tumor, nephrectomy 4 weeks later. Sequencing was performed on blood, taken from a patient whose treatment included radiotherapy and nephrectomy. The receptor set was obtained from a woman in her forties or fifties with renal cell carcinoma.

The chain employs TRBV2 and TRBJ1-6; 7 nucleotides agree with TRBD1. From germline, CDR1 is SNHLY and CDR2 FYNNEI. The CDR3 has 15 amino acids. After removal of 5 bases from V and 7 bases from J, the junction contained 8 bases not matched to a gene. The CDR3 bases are TGTGCCAGCAGTAAGACAGGGAACACAAATTCACCCCTCCACTTT. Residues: CASSKTGNTNSPLHF.

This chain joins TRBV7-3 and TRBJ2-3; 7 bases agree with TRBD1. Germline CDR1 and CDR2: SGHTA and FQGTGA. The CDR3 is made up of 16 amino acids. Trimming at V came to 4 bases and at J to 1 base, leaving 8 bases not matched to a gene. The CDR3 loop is CASSSPNRGGTDTQYF. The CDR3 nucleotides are TGTGCCAGCAGCTCCCCAAACAGGGGCGGCACAGATACGCAGTATTTT.

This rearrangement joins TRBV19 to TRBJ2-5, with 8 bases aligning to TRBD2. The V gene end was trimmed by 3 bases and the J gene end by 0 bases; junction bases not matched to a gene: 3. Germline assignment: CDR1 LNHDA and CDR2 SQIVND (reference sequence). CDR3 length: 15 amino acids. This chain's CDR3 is CASSIRTSHQETQYF. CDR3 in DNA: TGTGCCAGTAGTATTCGGACTAGCCACCAAGAGACCCAGTACTTC.

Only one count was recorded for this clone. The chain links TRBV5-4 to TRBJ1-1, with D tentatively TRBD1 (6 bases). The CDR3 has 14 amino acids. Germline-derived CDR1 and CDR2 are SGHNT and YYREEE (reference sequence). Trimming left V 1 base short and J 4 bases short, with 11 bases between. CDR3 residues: CASSLTGYGTEAFF. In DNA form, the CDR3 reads TGTGCCAGCAGCTTGACAGGGTATGGCACTGAAGCTTTCTTT.

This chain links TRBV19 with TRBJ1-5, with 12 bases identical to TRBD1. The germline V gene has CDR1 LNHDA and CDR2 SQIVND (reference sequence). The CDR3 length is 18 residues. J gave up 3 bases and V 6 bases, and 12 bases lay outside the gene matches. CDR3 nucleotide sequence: TGTGCCAGTAGCCCCCGGGACAGGGGGCTCGGTGTCAATCAGCCCCAGCATTTT. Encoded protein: CASSPRDRGLGVNQPQHF.

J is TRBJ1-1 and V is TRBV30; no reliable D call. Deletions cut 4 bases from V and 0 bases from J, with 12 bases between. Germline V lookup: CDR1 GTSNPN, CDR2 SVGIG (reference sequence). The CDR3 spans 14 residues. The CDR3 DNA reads TGTGCCTGGAATGAGCGCCTCCTGAACACTGAAGCTTTCTTT. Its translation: CAWNERLLNTEAFF.

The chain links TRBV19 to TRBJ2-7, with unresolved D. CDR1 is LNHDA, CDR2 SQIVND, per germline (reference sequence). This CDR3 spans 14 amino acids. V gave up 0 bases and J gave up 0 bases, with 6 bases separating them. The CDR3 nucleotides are TGTGCCAGTAGTATAGAGGTTCGCTCCTACGAGCAGTACTTC. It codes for CASSIEVRSYEQYF.

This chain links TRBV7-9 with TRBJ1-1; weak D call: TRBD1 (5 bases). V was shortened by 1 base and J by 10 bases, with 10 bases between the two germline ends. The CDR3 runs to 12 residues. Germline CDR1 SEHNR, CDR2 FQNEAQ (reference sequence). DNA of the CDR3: TGTGCCAGCAGCTTAGGCGGGGCGCGAGCTTTCTTT. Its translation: CASSLGGARAFF.

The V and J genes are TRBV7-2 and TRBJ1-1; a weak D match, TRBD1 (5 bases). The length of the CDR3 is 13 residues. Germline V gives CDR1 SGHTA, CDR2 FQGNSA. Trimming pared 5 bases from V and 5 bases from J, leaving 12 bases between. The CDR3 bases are TGTGCCAGCAGCATTGCCCCAGGGACTGAAGCTTTCTTT. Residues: CASSIAPGTEAFF. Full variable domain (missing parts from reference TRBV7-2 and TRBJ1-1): GAGVSQSPSNKVTEKGKDVELRCDPISGHTALYWYRQSLGQGLEFLIYFQGNSAPDKSGLPSDRFSAERTGGSVSTLTIQRTQQEDSAVYLCASSIAPGTEAFFGQGTRLTVV.